This T cell receptor beta chain came from a study of cytomegalovirus exposure and HLA in healthy donors. The PCR had 60 Vbeta and 13 Jbeta primers. Measured with immunoSEQ multiplex PCR; TCRdb has only the in-frame clones, and not every one. The sample shows 200,000 to 250,000 clones, 65% to 85% of them seen only once. Study-wide points: Earlier analysis looked at TCR beta V segments, and most were productive about 90% or about 30% of the time.

Sampled while nominally healthy, donors likely had unrecorded immune exposures. Worth noting for this clone: Its antigen is as yet unknown.

Germline-derived CDR1 and CDR2 are MNHEY and SMNVEV (reference sequence). The CDR3 has 16 residues. The V and J ends lost 5 bases and 2 bases respectively, with 17 bases between them. This TCR was sampled from a man aged 50 to 60 in good health and CMV-seronegative. This sequence joins TRBV27 and TRBJ2-3; the D gene is possibly TRBD1 (6 bases). The specimen was PBMCs. The CDR3 sequence: CASSATYRASTDTQYF. CDR3 nucleotides: TGTGCCAGCAGTGCCACCTACAGGGCTTCCACAGATACGCAGTATTTT.